This record looks at one TCR beta chain sequence and its context. The antigen is unknown. V shed 1 base and J shed 4 bases, with 13 bases lying between them. The CDR3 is 15 amino acids. Looked up from germline, CDR1 is SGHDN and CDR2 is FVKESK. Expressed TCRB transcripts were sequenced because the isolated RNA had all been reverse transcribed beforehand. This table comes from immunoSEQ multiplex PCR, and its TCRdb copy is limited to in-frame clones, with some not included. The repertoire holds 150,000 to 180,000 clones, over 7.5% seen once, with 0.55% to 0.75% in the top ten. This entry belongs to a study of beta chain features in type 1 diabetes. Study findings and constraints: Within the patient group, naive, central memory and Treg TCRB repertoires appeared more similar to each other than within healthy donors.

The sample comprised central memory CD4+ T cells from blood. This TCR derives from a man aged 18 to 30 in good health. This chain uses TRBV14 with TRBJ2-5, with no clear D. In DNA form, the CDR3 reads TGTGCCAGCAGCCAAGCTCAGGTTGTAGGAGAGACCCAGTACTTC. Protein: CASSQAQVVGETQYF.